The source of this TCR beta chain is a study of T cell responses to AZD1222 COVID-19 vaccine. Profiling relied on immunoSEQ multiplex PCR, and the TCRdb table lists in-frame clones only, not all of them. The sample carries over 150,000 clones, around 90% recorded once. A remark on this clone: Its antigen is currently unknown.

Findings and limits, study-wide: Spike-specific TCR breadth and depth were elevated following two AZD1222 doses. Distributed over spike, vaccine-associated CD4 TCRs predominated at 160-218 and 743-854.

Sequenced here: peripheral blood, sampled 28 days after the second AZD1222 dose. The source of this sequence is an adult who received the AZD1222 COVID-19 vaccine.

CDR3 region: CASSRQGENSPLHF. The DNA for the CDR3 is TGTGCCAGTAGTCGACAGGGGGAAAATTCACCCCTCCACTTT. V is TRBV19 and J is TRBJ1-6; 9 nucleotides agree with TRBD1. The ends lost 5 bases at V and 7 bases at J; junction bases unmatched: 3. The germline V gene has CDR1 LNHDA and CDR2 SQIVND (reference sequence). There are 14 residues in the CDR3.